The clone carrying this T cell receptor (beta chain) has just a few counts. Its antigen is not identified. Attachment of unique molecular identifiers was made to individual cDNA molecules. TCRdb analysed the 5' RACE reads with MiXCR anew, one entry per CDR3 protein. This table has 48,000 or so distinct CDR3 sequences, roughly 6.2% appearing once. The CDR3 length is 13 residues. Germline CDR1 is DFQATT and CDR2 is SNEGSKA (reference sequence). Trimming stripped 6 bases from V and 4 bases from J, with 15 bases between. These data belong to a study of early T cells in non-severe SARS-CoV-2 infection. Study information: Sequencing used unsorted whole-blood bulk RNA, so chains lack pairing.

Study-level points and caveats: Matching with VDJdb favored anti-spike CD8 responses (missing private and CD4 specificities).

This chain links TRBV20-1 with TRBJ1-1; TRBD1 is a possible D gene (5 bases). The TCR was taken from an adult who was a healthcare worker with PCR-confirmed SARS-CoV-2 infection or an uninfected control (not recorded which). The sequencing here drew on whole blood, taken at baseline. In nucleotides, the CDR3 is TGCAGTGCAATACGGGACCCGAGCACTGAAGCTTTCTTT. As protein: CSAIRDPSTEAFF.